The rows below give T cell receptor beta chains drawn from one sample of a study of regulatory T cells in long-lasting Graves disease. TCRdb independently ran MiXCR on the multiplex PCR reads; one entry per CDR3 protein. Of 360,000 or so distinct CDR3 sequences listed, around 15% are singletons. The same data also contributed to another study, on T cells in Graves' hyperthyroidism and ophthalmopathy.

Sequenced material: peripheral blood mononuclear cells (PBMCs), taken at new diagnosis, from a patient treated with antithyroid drugs. All receptors derive from a woman between 18 and 29 years old with Graves disease. CDR3s include the opening cysteine and the closing phenylalanine or tryptophan. Each record gives: D gene, clone size, V gene, J gene, CDR3 length, CDR3 DNA, CDR3 protein. A D gene is named only where the DNA matches it firmly. Size is omitted from some rows. Given values are once, few, many or a class for expanded clones.

-	-	TRBV6-1	TRBJ2-5	14	TGTGCCACCGGTTCATTCGGGTTCAGGGAGACCCAGTACTTC	CATGSFGFRETQYF
TRBD2	-	TRBV20-1	TRBJ2-5	14	TGCAGTGCTAGGAGGGGCGGGGGAGGAGAGACCCAGTACTTC	CSARRGGGGETQYF
TRBD1	many	TRBV6-1	TRBJ1-2	17	TGTGCCAGCAGTCCCCGGACAGGGGAGGCTCGTAACTATGGCTACACCTTC	CASSPRTGEARNYGYTF
-	many	TRBV20-1	TRBJ2-7	12	TGCAGTGCTAGAGGAGGTACTTACGAGCAGTACTTC	CSARGGTYEQYF
-	-	TRBV5-4	TRBJ2-6	16	TGTGCCAGCAGCCCGGACCTCGGCTCTGGGGCCAACGTCCTGACTTTC	CASSPDLGSGANVLTF
-	many	TRBV6-1	TRBJ2-7	16	TGTGCCAGCAGTGAAGAGTACAGAACCAACTCCTACGAGCAGTACTTC	CASSEEYRTNSYEQYF
TRBD2	many	TRBV2	TRBJ2-1	18	TGTGCCAGCAGTTCAACTAGCGGAGACCTGACTTGGAACAATGAGCAGTTCTTC	CASSSTSGDLTWNNEQFF
TRBD2	-	TRBV20-1	TRBJ2-5	15	TGCAGTGCTAGACCCACTAGCGGGAGCTGGGAGACCCAGTACTTC	CSARPTSGSWETQYF
-	many	TRBV6-1	TRBJ1-5	14	TGTGCCAGCAGTGAAGGGAATAGCAATCAGCCCCAGCATTTT	CASSEGNSNQPQHF
TRBD1	-	TRBV12-3/TRBV12-4	TRBJ1-1	15	TGTGCCAGCAGGGTCGCGGGGACAGCAAACACTGAAGCTTTCTTT	CASRVAGTANTEAFF
TRBD1	few	TRBV24-1	TRBJ1-4	16	TGTGCCACCAGTGACCGTGGGACAGGGATAGGCGAAAAACTGTTTTTT	CATSDRGTGIGEKLFF
TRBD1	many	TRBV12-3/TRBV12-4	TRBJ1-4	19	TGTGCCAGCAGTCTCCAACCTCCGGGACAGGGAATTGAGTATGAAAAACTGTTTTTT	CASSLQPPGQGIEYEKLFF
TRBD1	many	TRBV12-3/TRBV12-4	TRBJ1-5	16	TGTGCCAGCAGTTTATCCGGACAGGGCAGGAATCAGCCCCAGCATTTT	CASSLSGQGRNQPQHF
TRBD1	many	TRBV6-2/TRBV6-3	TRBJ2-1	14	TGTGCCAGCAGTTACAGGGGGCTTGGGGATGAGCAGTTCTTC	CASSYRGLGDEQFF
-	many	TRBV27	TRBJ2-7	15	TGTGCCAGCAGTTTTAGTCCGTATACCCCCTACGAGCAGTACTTC	CASSFSPYTPYEQYF
-	-	TRBV13	TRBJ2-7	14	TGTGCCAGCAGCTTAGTGGGCGGAGGCTACGAGCAGTACTTC	CASSLVGGGYEQYF
-	-	TRBV29-1	TRBJ1-2	13	TGCAGCGTTAAGTCAGAAATAAACTATGGCTACACCTTC	CSVKSEINYGYTF
-	many	TRBV7-9	TRBJ2-7	12	TGTGCCAGCAGTCGACAGGCCCACGAGCAGTACTTC	CASSRQAHEQYF
TRBD1	many	TRBV12-3/TRBV12-4	TRBJ2-7	15	TGTGCCAGCAGTTTTACCGGGACAGGGGTCTACGAGCAGTACTTC	CASSFTGTGVYEQYF
-	many	TRBV4-1	TRBJ2-3	16	TGCGCCAGCAGCCCCCCGACCTGGCCCAGCACAGATACGCAGTATTTT	CASSPPTWPSTDTQYF
-	few	TRBV28	TRBJ1-6	16	TGTGCCAGCAGTACCTCCGCGGGGACCCATAATTCACCCCTCCACTTT	CASSTSAGTHNSPLHF
-	many	TRBV11-2	TRBJ2-7	15	TGTGCCAGCAGTTCGGAGGGGGAGGGTATCTCCGAGCAGTACTTC	CASSSEGEGISEQYF
-	-	TRBV6-1	TRBJ2-1	19	TGTGCCAGCAGTGAAGGGCTTTGGAGGACACAAAAGGCCTACAATGAGCAGTTCTTC	CASSEGLWRTQKAYNEQFF
TRBD2	many	TRBV5-1	TRBJ2-3	16	TGCGCCAGCAGCCAGAGAAGCGGGGCATACACAGATACGCAGTATTTT	CASSQRSGAYTDTQYF
-	-	TRBV2	TRBJ1-2	15	TGTGCCAGCAGTGAATATCTGCGACAGGACTATGGCTACACCTTC	CASSEYLRQDYGYTF
-	many	TRBV2	TRBJ1-5	13	TGTGCCAGCAGGCTCCGGGAAAATCAGCCCCAGCATTTT	CASRLRENQPQHF
-	many	TRBV29-1	TRBJ2-3	14	TGCAGCGTTGACTCTGCAGGGCGCACAGATACGCAGTATTTT	CSVDSAGRTDTQYF
-	-	TRBV2	TRBJ1-3	15	TGTGCCAGCAGTCTCGGAGGGCAGAGAGGAAACACCATATATTTT	CASSLGGQRGNTIYF
-	many	TRBV3-1	TRBJ1-2	11	TGTGCCAGCAGCCAAGCGGAGGGCTACACCTTC	CASSQAEGYTF
-	many	TRBV18	TRBJ2-1	15	TGTGCCAGCTCAGTCGGCCAGATGCCCTACAATGAGCAGTTCTTC	CASSVGQMPYNEQFF
-	many	TRBV2	TRBJ1-3	14	TGTGCCAGCAGTGAAGCTCGCTCTGGAAACACCATATATTTT	CASSEARSGNTIYF
-	-	TRBV4-1	TRBJ1-6	15	TGCGCCAGCAGCCAGCTTTCGCCCCGGGGTTCACTCCTCCACTTT	CASSQLSPRGSLLHF
-	many	TRBV7-8	TRBJ2-7	18	TGTGCCAGCAGCACAGGTGTGGTTCGGCGCAGGGGCCCCTACGAGCAGTACTTC	CASSTGVVRRRGPYEQYF
TRBD2	few	TRBV30	TRBJ2-2	14	TGTGCCTGGAGTACGGGAGGGTACACCGGGGAGCTGTTTTTT	CAWSTGGYTGELFF
TRBD2	many	TRBV4-1	TRBJ2-3	14	TGCGCCAGCAGCCTAGCGGGAGATTCAGATACGCAGTATTTT	CASSLAGDSDTQYF
TRBD2	few	TRBV6-2/TRBV6-3	TRBJ2-1	15	TGTGCCAGCAGTTCAGCTAGCGGGGGGGCCAATGAGCAGTTCTTC	CASSSASGGANEQFF
-	many	TRBV30	TRBJ1-1	12	TGTGCCTGGAGTGGACAGGTTCCTGAAGCTTTCTTT	CAWSGQVPEAFF
TRBD2	many	TRBV28	TRBJ2-1	15	TGTGCCAGTCGCCTTTTTAGCGGGAGCGGTCATGAGCAGTTCTTC	CASRLFSGSGHEQFF
-	many	TRBV5-1	TRBJ1-1	14	TGCGCCAGCAGCCCCCTCGAGTTGAACACTGAAGCTTTCTTT	CASSPLELNTEAFF
TRBD1	few	TRBV19	TRBJ2-1	15	TGTGCCAGTAGAACCGGGACAGGGGGCTACAATGAGCAGTTCTTC	CASRTGTGGYNEQFF
-	many	TRBV5-1	TRBJ2-3	16	TGCGCCAGCAGCTCCCCTTTGACAGGGAGGGAAGATACGCAGTATTTT	CASSSPLTGREDTQYF
TRBD1	few	TRBV30	TRBJ1-4	14	TGTGCCTGGAGTGAGGACAGGGGCGCTGAAAAACTGTTTTTT	CAWSEDRGAEKLFF